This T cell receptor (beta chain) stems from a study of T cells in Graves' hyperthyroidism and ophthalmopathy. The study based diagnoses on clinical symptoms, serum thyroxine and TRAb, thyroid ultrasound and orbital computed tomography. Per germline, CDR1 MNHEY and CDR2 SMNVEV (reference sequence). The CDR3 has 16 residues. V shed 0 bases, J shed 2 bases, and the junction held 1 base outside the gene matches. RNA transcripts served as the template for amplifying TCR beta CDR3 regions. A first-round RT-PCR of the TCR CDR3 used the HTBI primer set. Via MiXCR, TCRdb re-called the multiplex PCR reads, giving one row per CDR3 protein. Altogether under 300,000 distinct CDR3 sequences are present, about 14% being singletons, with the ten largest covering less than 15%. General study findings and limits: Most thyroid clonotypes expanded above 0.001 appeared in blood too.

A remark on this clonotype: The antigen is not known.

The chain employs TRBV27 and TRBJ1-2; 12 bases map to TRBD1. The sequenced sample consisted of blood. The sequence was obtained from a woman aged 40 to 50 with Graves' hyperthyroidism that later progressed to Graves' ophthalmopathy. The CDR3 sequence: CASSLSGQGANYGYTF. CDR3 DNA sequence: TGTGCCAGCAGTTTATCGGGACAGGGGGCGAACTATGGCTACACCTTC.